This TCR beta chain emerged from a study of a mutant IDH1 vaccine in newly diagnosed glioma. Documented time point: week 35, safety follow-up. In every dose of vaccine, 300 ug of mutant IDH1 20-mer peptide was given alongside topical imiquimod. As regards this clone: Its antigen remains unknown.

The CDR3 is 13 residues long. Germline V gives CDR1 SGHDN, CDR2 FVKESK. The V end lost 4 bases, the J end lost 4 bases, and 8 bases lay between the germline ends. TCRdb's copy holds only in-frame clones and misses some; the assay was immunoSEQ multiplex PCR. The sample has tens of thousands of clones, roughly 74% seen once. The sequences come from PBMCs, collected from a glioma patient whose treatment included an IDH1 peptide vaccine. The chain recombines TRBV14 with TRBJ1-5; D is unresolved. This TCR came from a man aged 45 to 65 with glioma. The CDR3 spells CASSRSGNQPQHF. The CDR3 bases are TGTGCCAGCAGCCGATCGGGGAATCAGCCCCAGCATTTT.